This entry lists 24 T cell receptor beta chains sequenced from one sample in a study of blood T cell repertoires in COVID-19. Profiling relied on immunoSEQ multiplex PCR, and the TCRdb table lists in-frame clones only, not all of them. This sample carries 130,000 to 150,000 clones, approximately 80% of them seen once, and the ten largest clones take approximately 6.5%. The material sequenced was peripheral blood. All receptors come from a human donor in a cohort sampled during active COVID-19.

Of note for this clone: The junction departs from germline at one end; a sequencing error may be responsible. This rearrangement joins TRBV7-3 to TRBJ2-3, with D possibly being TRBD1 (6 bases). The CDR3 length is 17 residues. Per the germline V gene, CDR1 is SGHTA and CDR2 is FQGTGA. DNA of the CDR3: TGTGCCAGCAGATTAACACAGGGCCCCCCTAGCACAGATACGCAGTATTTT. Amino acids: CASRLTQGPPSTDTQYF. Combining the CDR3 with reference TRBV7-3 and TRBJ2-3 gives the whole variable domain GAGVSQTPSNKVTEKGKYVELRCDPISGHTALYWYRQSLGQGPEFLIYFQGTGAADDSGLPNDRFFAVRPEGSVSTLKIQRTERGDSAVYLCASRLTQGPPSTDTQYFGPGTRLTVL.

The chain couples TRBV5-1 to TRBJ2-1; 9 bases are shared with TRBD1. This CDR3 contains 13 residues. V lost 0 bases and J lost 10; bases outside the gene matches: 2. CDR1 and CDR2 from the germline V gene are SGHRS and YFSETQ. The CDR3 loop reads CASSLGQGGEQFF. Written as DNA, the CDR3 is TGCGCCAGCAGCTTGGGACAGGGGGGAGAGCAGTTCTTC.

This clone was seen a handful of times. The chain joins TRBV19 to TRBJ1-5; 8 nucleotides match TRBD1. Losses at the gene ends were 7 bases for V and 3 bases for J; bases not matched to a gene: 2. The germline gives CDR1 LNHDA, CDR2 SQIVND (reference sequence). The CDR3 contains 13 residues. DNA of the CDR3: TGTGCCAGTATGGACAGGGACAATCAGCCCCAGCATTTT. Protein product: CASMDRDNQPQHF. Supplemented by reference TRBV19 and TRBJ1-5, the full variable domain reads DGGITQSPKYLFRKEGQNVTLSCEQNLNHDAMYWYRQDPGQGLRLIYYSQIVNDFQKGDIAEGYSVSREKKESFPLTVTSAQKNPTAFYLCASMDRDNQPQHFGDGTRLSIL.

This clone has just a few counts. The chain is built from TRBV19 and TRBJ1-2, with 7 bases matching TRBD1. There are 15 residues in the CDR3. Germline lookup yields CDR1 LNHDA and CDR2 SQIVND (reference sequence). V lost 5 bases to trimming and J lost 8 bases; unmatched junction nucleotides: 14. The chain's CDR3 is CASSPTLRQGYGYTF. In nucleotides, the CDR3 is TGTGCCAGTAGTCCAACCTTGAGACAGGGATACGGCTACACCTTC.

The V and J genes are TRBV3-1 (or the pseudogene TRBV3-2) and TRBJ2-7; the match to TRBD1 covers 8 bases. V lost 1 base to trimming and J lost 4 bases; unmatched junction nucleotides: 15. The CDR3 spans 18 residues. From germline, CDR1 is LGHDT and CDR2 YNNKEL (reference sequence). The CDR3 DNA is TGTGCCAGCAGCCAAGCGGGGATTGGACAGGGAATTTCGTACGAGCAGTACTTC. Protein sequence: CASSQAGIGQGISYEQYF.

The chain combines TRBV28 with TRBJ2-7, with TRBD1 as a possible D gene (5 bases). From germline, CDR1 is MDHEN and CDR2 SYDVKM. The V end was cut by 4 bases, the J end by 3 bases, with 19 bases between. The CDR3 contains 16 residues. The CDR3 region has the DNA TGTGCCAGCAGTTCTCAAGGGGCCATGTGGGGCTACGAGCAGTACTTC. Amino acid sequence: CASSSQGAMWGYEQYF.

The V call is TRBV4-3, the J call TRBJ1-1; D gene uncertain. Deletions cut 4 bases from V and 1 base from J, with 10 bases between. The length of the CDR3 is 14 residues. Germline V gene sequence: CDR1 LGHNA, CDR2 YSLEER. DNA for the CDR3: TGCGCCAGCAGCCCCCAGACAAGGAACACTGAAGCTTTCTTT. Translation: CASSPQTRNTEAFF.

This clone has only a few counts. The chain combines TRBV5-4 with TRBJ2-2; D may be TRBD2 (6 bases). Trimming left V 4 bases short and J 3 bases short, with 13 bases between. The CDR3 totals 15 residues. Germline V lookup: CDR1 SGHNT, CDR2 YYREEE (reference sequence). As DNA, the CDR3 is TGTGCCAGCAGCCCCCGCAGGGAGGACACCGGGGAGCTGTTTTTT. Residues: CASSPRREDTGELFF.

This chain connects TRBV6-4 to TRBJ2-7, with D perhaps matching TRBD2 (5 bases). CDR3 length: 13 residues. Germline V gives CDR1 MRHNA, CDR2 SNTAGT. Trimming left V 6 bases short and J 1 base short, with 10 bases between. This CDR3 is CASRDRRSYEQYF. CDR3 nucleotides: TGTGCCAGCAGGGACCGGAGGTCCTACGAGCAGTACTTC.

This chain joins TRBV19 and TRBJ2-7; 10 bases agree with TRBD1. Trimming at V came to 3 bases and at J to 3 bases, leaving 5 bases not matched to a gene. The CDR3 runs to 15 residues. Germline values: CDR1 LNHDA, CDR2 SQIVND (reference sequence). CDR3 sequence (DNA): TGTGCCAGTAGTATCGGGGGACAGGGGAACTACGAGCAGTACTTC. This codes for CASSIGGQGNYEQYF.

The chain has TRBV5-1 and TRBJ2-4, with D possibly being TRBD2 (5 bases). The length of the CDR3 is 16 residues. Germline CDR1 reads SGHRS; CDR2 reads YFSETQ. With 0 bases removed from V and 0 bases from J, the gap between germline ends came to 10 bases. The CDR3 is CASSLAGIEAKNIQYF. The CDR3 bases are TGCGCCAGCAGCTTGGCGGGGATTGAAGCCAAAAACATTCAGTACTTC.

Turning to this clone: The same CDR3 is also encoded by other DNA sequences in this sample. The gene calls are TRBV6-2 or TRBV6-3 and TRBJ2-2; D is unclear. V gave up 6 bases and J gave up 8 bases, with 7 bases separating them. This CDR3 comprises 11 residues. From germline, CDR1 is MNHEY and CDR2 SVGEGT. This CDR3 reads CASSFVGELFF. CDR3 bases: TGTGCCAGCAGCTTCGTGGGGGAGCTGTTTTTT.

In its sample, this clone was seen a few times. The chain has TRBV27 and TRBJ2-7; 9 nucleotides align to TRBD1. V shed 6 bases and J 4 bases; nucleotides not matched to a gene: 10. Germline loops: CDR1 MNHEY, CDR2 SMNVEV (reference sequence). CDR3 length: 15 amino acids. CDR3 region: CASSLRGQGRYEQYF. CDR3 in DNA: TGTGCCAGCAGCCTTAGGGGACAGGGCAGGTACGAGCAGTACTTC.

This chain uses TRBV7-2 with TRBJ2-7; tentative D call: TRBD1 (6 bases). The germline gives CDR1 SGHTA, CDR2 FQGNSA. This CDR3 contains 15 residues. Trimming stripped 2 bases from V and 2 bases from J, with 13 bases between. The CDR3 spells CASSLQGTDPYEQYF. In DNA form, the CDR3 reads TGTGCCAGCAGCTTACAGGGGACGGACCCCTACGAGCAGTACTTC.

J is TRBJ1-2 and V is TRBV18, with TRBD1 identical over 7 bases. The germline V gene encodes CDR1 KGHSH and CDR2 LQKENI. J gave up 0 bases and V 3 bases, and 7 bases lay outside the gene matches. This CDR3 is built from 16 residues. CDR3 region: CASSPVGTATNYGYTF. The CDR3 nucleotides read TGTGCCAGCTCACCTGTGGGGACAGCCACTAACTATGGCTACACCTTC.

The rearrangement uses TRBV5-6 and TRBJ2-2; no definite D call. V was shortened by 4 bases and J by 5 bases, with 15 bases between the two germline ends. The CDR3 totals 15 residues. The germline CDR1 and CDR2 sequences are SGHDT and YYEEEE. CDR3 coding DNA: TGTGCCAGCAGCCCCCTTCAAGGAGTTACCGGGGAGCTGTTTTTT. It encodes CASSPLQGVTGELFF.

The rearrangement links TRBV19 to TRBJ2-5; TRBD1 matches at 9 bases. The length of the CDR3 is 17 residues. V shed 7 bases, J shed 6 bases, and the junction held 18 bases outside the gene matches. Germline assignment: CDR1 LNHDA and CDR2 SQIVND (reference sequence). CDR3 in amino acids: CASMGTGRVELRKTQYF. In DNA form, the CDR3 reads TGTGCCAGTATGGGGACAGGGAGGGTCGAGTTGAGGAAGACCCAGTACTTC.

CDR3 sequence (DNA): TGTGCCAGCAGCTTAAGGAGCGGGGGGGGCCAAGAGACCCAGTACTTC. Protein sequence: CASSLRSGGGQETQYF. The rearrangement links TRBV7-2 to TRBJ2-5; 10 bases map to TRBD2. V was pared by 2 bases and J by 1 base, with 4 bases of the junction left unmatched. This CDR3 is 16 amino acids long. Germline CDR1 SGHTA, CDR2 FQGNSA.

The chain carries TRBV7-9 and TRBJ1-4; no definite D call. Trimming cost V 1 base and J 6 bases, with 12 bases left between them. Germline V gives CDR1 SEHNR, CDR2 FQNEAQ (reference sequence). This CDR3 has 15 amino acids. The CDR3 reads CASSLGVTRDEKLFF. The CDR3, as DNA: TGTGCCAGCAGCTTAGGGGTGACCCGGGATGAAAAACTGTTTTTT.

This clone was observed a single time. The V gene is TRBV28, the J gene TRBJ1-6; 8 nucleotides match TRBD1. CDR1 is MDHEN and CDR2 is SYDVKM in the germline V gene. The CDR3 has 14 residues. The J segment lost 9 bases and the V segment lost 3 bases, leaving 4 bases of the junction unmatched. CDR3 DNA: TGTGCCAGCAGTTTTCAGACAGGGGTTTCACCCCTCCACTTT. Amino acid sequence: CASSFQTGVSPLHF.

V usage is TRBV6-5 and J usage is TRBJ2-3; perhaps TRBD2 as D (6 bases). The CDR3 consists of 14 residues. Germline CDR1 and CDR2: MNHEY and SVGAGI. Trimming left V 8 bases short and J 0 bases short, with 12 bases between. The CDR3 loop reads CASASGTSTDTQYF. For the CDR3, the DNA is TGTGCCAGCGCCTCCGGGACTAGCACAGATACGCAGTATTTT.

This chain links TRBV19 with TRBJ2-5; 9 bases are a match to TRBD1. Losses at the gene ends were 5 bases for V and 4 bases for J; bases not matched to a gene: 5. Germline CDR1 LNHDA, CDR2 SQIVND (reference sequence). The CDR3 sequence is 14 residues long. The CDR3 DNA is TGTGCCAGTAGTCCCCGGACAGGGGCAGAGACCCAGTACTTC. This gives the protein CASSPRTGAETQYF.

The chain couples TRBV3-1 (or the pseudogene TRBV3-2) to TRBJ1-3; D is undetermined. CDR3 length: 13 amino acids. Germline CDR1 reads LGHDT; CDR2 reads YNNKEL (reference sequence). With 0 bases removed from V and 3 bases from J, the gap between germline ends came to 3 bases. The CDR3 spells CASSQDYGNTIYF. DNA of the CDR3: TGTGCCAGCAGCCAAGATTATGGAAACACCATATATTTT.

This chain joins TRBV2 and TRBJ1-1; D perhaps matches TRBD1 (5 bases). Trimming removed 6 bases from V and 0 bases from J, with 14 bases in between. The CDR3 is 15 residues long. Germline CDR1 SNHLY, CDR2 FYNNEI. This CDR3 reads CASSPDSIMNTEAFF. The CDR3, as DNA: TGTGCCAGCAGCCCCGACAGCATAATGAACACTGAAGCTTTCTTT.